Listed below are T cell receptor beta chains from one sample, sequenced in a study of blood T cell repertoires in COVID-19. Assay used: immunoSEQ multiplex PCR; TCRdb lists only in-frame clones, some missing. This table has about 130,000 clones, just under 85% appearing once. The specimen sequenced was peripheral blood. The source is a human donor in a cohort sampled during active COVID-19. Each CDR3 is given with its conserved first and last residue. The D gene is left open where the match is weak. The listing skips clone size in some rows; elsewhere it reads once, few, many or a size class.

D	V	J	size	CDR3	DNA
NA	TRBV29-1	TRBJ1-2	NA	CSVDRAELGDYGYTF	TGCAGCGTTGACAGGGCCGAATTAGGGGACTATGGCTACACCTTC
TRBD1	TRBV19	TRBJ1-2	NA	CASKFAGGNYGYTF	TGTGCCAGTAAATTCGCAGGGGGTAACTATGGCTACACCTTC
TRBD2	TRBV28	TRBJ2-1	NA	CASSWTSGGPYNEQFF	TGTGCCAGCAGTTGGACTAGCGGGGGCCCCTACAATGAGCAGTTCTTC
TRBD1	TRBV19	TRBJ1-2	NA	CASSLAGTGHYGYTF	TGTGCCAGTAGTCTTGCCGGGACAGGACATTATGGCTACACCTTC
NA	TRBV6-5	TRBJ2-7	NA	CATRDTGSYEQYF	TGTGCCACCCGGGACACCGGCTCCTACGAGCAGTACTTC
TRBD1	TRBV27	TRBJ1-2	NA	CASSWAGGTRGYTF	TGTGCCAGCAGTTGGGCAGGGGGCACTAGGGGCTACACCTTC
TRBD1	TRBV10-2	TRBJ1-2	NA	CASRGQGVGLLGYTF	TGCGCCAGCAGAGGACAGGGGGTGGGCTTATTAGGCTACACCTTC
NA	TRBV4-1	TRBJ2-2	few	CASLGFTGELFF	TGCGCCAGCCTCGGGTTCACCGGGGAGCTGTTTTTT
NA	TRBV4-1	TRBJ2-7	NA	CASSQDPGGTSYEQYF	TGCGCCAGCAGCCAAGATCCCGGCGGGACGTCCTACGAGCAGTACTTC
TRBD2	TRBV9	TRBJ2-3	NA	CASSPYRGDADTQYF	TGTGCCAGCAGCCCTTATCGGGGGGATGCGGATACGCAGTATTTT
TRBD2	TRBV5-1	TRBJ2-7	NA	CASSLAPGTSGGAAYEQYF	TGCGCCAGCAGCTTGGCCCCCGGGACTAGCGGGGGGGCAGCTTACGAGCAGTACTTC
NA	TRBV20-1	TRBJ2-3	NA	CSASPTGHYTDTQYF	TGCAGTGCTAGTCCAACGGGACACTACACAGATACGCAGTATTTT
TRBD2	TRBV6-2/TRBV6-3	TRBJ2-1	NA	CASSYGAGLEQFF	TGTGCCAGCAGTTACGGAGCGGGGCTGGAGCAGTTCTTC
NA	TRBV7-9	TRBJ1-2	NA	CASSLVGPGGYTF	TGTGCCAGCAGCTTAGTAGGGCCGGGAGGCTACACCTTC
NA	TRBV7-2	TRBJ2-1	once	CASSLVPLVSYNEQFF	TGTGCCAGCAGCTTAGTTCCACTAGTTTCCTACAATGAGCAGTTCTTC
TRBD2	TRBV6-5	TRBJ2-7	NA	CASSFGAGSSYEQYF	TGTGCCAGCAGTTTCGGAGCGGGGAGCTCCTACGAGCAGTACTTC
NA	TRBV2	TRBJ2-7	NA	CASSASGLLPYEQYF	TGTGCCAGCAGTGCCTCGGGACTCCTCCCATACGAGCAGTACTTC
NA	TRBV27	TRBJ1-2	once	CASSSFSGNYGYTF	TGTGCCAGCAGTTCTTTTTCAGGAAACTATGGCTACACCTTC
TRBD1	TRBV19	TRBJ1-2	NA	CASSSYDRDSDYGYTF	TGTGCCAGTAGTTCCTACGACAGGGACTCCGATTATGGCTACACCTTC
TRBD1	TRBV3-1/TRBV3-2	TRBJ2-7	NA	CASSRTGREQYF	TGTGCCAGCAGCCGGACAGGGAGGGAGCAGTACTTC
TRBD1	TRBV30	TRBJ2-7	NA	CAWSVRTGRYEQYF	TGTGCCTGGAGTGTAAGGACAGGGCGGTACGAGCAGTACTTC
TRBD1	TRBV7-8	TRBJ1-3	NA	CASSSRGQAVSGNTIYF	TGTGCCAGCAGCTCCAGGGGACAGGCCGTCTCTGGAAACACCATATATTTT
TRBD2	TRBV3-1/TRBV3-2	TRBJ2-7	NA	CASSQDPSGGSSYEQYF	TGTGCCAGCAGCCAAGATCCTAGCGGGGGCAGCTCCTACGAGCAGTACTTC
NA	TRBV18	TRBJ2-3	once	CASSPSTRIDTQYF	TGTGCCAGCTCACCTTCGACTAGGATTGACACGCAGTATTTT
TRBD2	TRBV4-1	TRBJ2-7	NA	CASSQDNVAGYEQYF	TGCGCCAGCAGCCAAGATAACGTAGCGGGGTACGAGCAGTACTTC
TRBD1	TRBV6-5	TRBJ2-1	NA	CASNVDRGTNEQFF	TGTGCCAGCAATGTGGACAGGGGTACCAATGAGCAGTTCTTC
NA	TRBV12-2	TRBJ2-3	NA	CASRPGPRVGTDTQYF	TGTGCAAGTCGCCCCGGCCCCAGGGTAGGCACAGATACGCAGTATTTT
NA	TRBV9	TRBJ1-3	NA	CASSVGTANSGNTIYF	TGTGCCAGCAGCGTAGGGACAGCGAACTCTGGAAACACCATATATTTT
NA	TRBV5-1	TRBJ1-4	NA	CASSLVEGRSQEKLFF	TGCGCCAGCAGCTTGGTGGAGGGTAGGTCTCAGGAAAAACTGTTTTTT
NA	TRBV5-1	TRBJ1-3	NA	CASSPFGAGNTIYF	TGCGCCAGCAGCCCTTTCGGAGCTGGAAACACCATATATTTT
NA	TRBV9	TRBJ1-3	NA	CASSVGSSGNTIYF	TGTGCCAGCAGCGTGGGGAGCTCTGGAAACACCATATATTTT
NA	TRBV7-8	TRBJ1-4	NA	CASSLDRGDEKLFF	TGTGCCAGCAGCCTCGACCGGGGAGATGAAAAACTGTTTTTT
TRBD1	TRBV27	TRBJ1-2	NA	CASSLFGDGRRGQNYGYTF	TGTGCCAGCAGTTTATTTGGGGACGGTCGCAGGGGGCAAAACTATGGCTACACCTTC